This is a list of T cell receptor beta chains from one sample in a study of control samples from healthy donors and cancer patients. Sequencing used immunoSEQ multiplex PCR; TCRdb keeps in-frame clones, though not all of them. The data hold tens of thousands of clones, with approximately 86% observed a single time. Material for sequencing was PBMCs. These receptors all stem from a woman in her forties or fifties with lung cancer. Each CDR3 is given with its conserved first and last residue. The D gene is left open where the match is weak. Not every row has a clone size; where given, it reads once, few, many or a size class.

clone size: NA; J gene: TRBJ2-7; V gene: TRBV10-3; D gene: NA; CDR3 length: 13; CDR3 protein: CAISDHSLYEQYF; CDR3 DNA: TGTGCCATCAGTGACCACAGCCTCTACGAGCAGTACTTC
clone size: NA; J gene: TRBJ1-1; V gene: TRBV6-5; D gene: NA; CDR3 length: 15; CDR3 protein: CASSSYGGAETEAFF; CDR3 DNA: TGTGCCAGCAGTTCCTACGGGGGGGCTGAAACTGAAGCTTTCTTT
clone size: NA; J gene: TRBJ1-4; V gene: TRBV14; D gene: NA; CDR3 length: 15; CDR3 protein: CASSRTDRLNEKLFF; CDR3 DNA: TGTGCCAGCAGCCGTACCGACAGGCTTAATGAAAAACTGTTTTTT
clone size: NA; J gene: TRBJ1-5; V gene: TRBV5-8; D gene: NA; CDR3 length: 17; CDR3 protein: CASSLGSGKGYNQPQHF; CDR3 DNA: TGTGCCAGCAGCTTGGGATCGGGAAAGGGCTACAATCAGCCCCAGCATTTT
clone size: NA; J gene: TRBJ1-1; V gene: TRBV5-6; D gene: NA; CDR3 length: 15; CDR3 protein: CASNLGREVNTEAFF; CDR3 DNA: TGTGCCAGCAATTTGGGGAGGGAAGTGAACACTGAAGCTTTCTTT
clone size: NA; J gene: TRBJ2-1; V gene: TRBV3-1/TRBV3-2; D gene: NA; CDR3 length: 14; CDR3 protein: CASSQDWGGAEQFF; CDR3 DNA: TGTGCCAGCAGCCAAGATTGGGGCGGAGCAGAGCAGTTCTTC
clone size: NA; J gene: TRBJ2-5; V gene: TRBV6-1; D gene: NA; CDR3 length: 16; CDR3 protein: CASSAQRGIPEETQYF; CDR3 DNA: TGTGCCAGCAGTGCACAGCGAGGTATCCCGGAAGAGACCCAGTACTTC
clone size: NA; J gene: TRBJ1-2; V gene: TRBV19; D gene: NA; CDR3 length: 13; CDR3 protein: CASSMSIRAGYTF; CDR3 DNA: TGTGCCAGTAGTATGAGCATACGGGCTGGCTACACCTTC
clone size: NA; J gene: TRBJ1-2; V gene: TRBV20-1; D gene: TRBD1; CDR3 length: 13; CDR3 protein: CSASNRDRDGYTF; CDR3 DNA: TGCAGTGCTAGTAACCGGGACAGAGATGGCTACACCTTC
clone size: NA; J gene: TRBJ2-4; V gene: TRBV6-2/TRBV6-3; D gene: TRBD2; CDR3 length: 16; CDR3 protein: CASSRSGGLAKNIQYF; CDR3 DNA: TGTGCCAGCAGCCGTAGCGGGGGCCTAGCCAAAAACATTCAGTACTTC
clone size: NA; J gene: TRBJ2-7; V gene: TRBV6-2/TRBV6-3; D gene: NA; CDR3 length: 11; CDR3 protein: CASSYFNEQYF; CDR3 DNA: TGTGCCAGCAGTTACTTTAACGAGCAGTACTTC
clone size: NA; J gene: TRBJ2-2; V gene: TRBV7-2; D gene: NA; CDR3 length: 12; CDR3 protein: CASSWYTGELFF; CDR3 DNA: TGTGCCAGCAGCTGGTACACCGGGGAGCTGTTTTTT
clone size: NA; J gene: TRBJ1-1; V gene: TRBV10-3; D gene: NA; CDR3 length: 12; CDR3 protein: CATGEADTEAFF; CDR3 DNA: TGTGCCACAGGGGAGGCGGACACTGAAGCTTTCTTT
clone size: NA; J gene: TRBJ1-2; V gene: TRBV4-3; D gene: NA; CDR3 length: 19; CDR3 protein: CASSQDTAGFDFDAYGYTF; CDR3 DNA: TGCGCCAGCAGCCAAGACACGGCAGGGTTCGACTTTGATGCCTATGGCTACACCTTC
clone size: NA; J gene: TRBJ2-2; V gene: TRBV6-5; D gene: NA; CDR3 length: 15; CDR3 protein: CASSSGPGESGELFF; CDR3 DNA: TGTGCCAGCAGTTCGGGACCAGGGGAGTCCGGGGAGCTGTTTTTT
clone size: once; J gene: TRBJ2-7; V gene: TRBV3-1/TRBV3-2; D gene: NA; CDR3 length: 12; CDR3 protein: CASSQEGREQYF; CDR3 DNA: TGTGCCAGCAGCCAAGAGGGGAGGGAGCAGTACTTC
clone size: NA; J gene: TRBJ1-2; V gene: TRBV5-5; D gene: NA; CDR3 length: 15; CDR3 protein: CASSAFTTANYGYTF; CDR3 DNA: TGTGCCAGCAGCGCGTTCACAACGGCCAACTATGGCTACACCTTC
clone size: NA; J gene: TRBJ1-1; V gene: TRBV7-9; D gene: NA; CDR3 length: 17; CDR3 protein: CASSSYGDGRSDTEAFF; CDR3 DNA: TGTGCCAGCAGCTCCTACGGGGATGGCAGGTCGGACACTGAAGCTTTCTTT
clone size: NA; J gene: TRBJ2-5; V gene: TRBV10-3; D gene: TRBD2; CDR3 length: 16; CDR3 protein: CAISELASGVQETQYF; CDR3 DNA: TGTGCCATCAGTGAGTTGGCTAGCGGGGTCCAAGAGACCCAGTACTTC
clone size: NA; J gene: TRBJ2-3; V gene: TRBV7-9; D gene: TRBD1; CDR3 length: 15; CDR3 protein: CASSLWTGQRDTQYF; CDR3 DNA: TGTGCCAGCAGCCTATGGACAGGGCAGAGGGATACGCAGTATTTT
clone size: NA; J gene: TRBJ2-1; V gene: TRBV18; D gene: NA; CDR3 length: 14; CDR3 protein: CASSTSIQGNEQFF; CDR3 DNA: TGTGCCAGCTCCACTAGTATACAGGGTAATGAGCAGTTCTTC
clone size: NA; J gene: TRBJ1-1; V gene: TRBV7-2; D gene: NA; CDR3 length: 14; CDR3 protein: CASSLGPPNTEAFF; CDR3 DNA: TGTGCCAGCAGCTTAGGCCCACCGAACACTGAAGCTTTCTTT
clone size: NA; J gene: TRBJ2-1; V gene: TRBV9; D gene: NA; CDR3 length: 17; CDR3 protein: CASSALGERSSYNEQFF; CDR3 DNA: TGTGCCAGCAGCGCCCTGGGTGAGCGGAGCTCCTACAATGAGCAGTTCTTC
clone size: few; J gene: TRBJ1-1; V gene: TRBV29-1; D gene: TRBD1; CDR3 length: 11; CDR3 protein: CSDDRGTEAFF; CDR3 DNA: TGCAGCGATGACAGGGGGACTGAAGCTTTCTTT
clone size: NA; J gene: TRBJ1-5; V gene: TRBV7-8; D gene: NA; CDR3 length: 14; CDR3 protein: CASSARTTDQPQHF; CDR3 DNA: TGTGCCAGCAGCGCGCGGACAACCGATCAGCCCCAGCATTTT
clone size: NA; J gene: TRBJ1-5; V gene: TRBV3-1/TRBV3-2; D gene: NA; CDR3 length: 13; CDR3 protein: CASSPHRDQPQHF; CDR3 DNA: TGTGCCAGCAGCCCCCACAGGGATCAGCCCCAGCATTTT
clone size: NA; J gene: TRBJ1-1; V gene: TRBV11-3; D gene: NA; CDR3 length: 15; CDR3 protein: CASSLGGGWGTEAFF; CDR3 DNA: TGTGCCAGCAGCTTAGGGGGGGGCTGGGGCACTGAAGCTTTCTTT